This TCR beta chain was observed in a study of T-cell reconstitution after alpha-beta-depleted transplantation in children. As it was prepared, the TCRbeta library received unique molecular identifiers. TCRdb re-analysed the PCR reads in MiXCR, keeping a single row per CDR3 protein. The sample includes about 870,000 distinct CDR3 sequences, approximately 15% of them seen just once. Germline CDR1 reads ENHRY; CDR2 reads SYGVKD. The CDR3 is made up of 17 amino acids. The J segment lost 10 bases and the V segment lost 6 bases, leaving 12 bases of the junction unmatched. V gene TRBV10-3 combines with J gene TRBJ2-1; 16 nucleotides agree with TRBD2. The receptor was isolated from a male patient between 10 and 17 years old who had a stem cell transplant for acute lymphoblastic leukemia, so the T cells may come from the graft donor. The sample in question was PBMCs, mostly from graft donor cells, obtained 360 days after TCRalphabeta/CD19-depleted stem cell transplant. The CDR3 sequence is CAISLGLAGGPAEEQFF. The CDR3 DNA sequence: TGTGCCATCAGCCTGGGACTAGCGGGAGGGCCCGCCGAAGAGCAGTTCTTC.